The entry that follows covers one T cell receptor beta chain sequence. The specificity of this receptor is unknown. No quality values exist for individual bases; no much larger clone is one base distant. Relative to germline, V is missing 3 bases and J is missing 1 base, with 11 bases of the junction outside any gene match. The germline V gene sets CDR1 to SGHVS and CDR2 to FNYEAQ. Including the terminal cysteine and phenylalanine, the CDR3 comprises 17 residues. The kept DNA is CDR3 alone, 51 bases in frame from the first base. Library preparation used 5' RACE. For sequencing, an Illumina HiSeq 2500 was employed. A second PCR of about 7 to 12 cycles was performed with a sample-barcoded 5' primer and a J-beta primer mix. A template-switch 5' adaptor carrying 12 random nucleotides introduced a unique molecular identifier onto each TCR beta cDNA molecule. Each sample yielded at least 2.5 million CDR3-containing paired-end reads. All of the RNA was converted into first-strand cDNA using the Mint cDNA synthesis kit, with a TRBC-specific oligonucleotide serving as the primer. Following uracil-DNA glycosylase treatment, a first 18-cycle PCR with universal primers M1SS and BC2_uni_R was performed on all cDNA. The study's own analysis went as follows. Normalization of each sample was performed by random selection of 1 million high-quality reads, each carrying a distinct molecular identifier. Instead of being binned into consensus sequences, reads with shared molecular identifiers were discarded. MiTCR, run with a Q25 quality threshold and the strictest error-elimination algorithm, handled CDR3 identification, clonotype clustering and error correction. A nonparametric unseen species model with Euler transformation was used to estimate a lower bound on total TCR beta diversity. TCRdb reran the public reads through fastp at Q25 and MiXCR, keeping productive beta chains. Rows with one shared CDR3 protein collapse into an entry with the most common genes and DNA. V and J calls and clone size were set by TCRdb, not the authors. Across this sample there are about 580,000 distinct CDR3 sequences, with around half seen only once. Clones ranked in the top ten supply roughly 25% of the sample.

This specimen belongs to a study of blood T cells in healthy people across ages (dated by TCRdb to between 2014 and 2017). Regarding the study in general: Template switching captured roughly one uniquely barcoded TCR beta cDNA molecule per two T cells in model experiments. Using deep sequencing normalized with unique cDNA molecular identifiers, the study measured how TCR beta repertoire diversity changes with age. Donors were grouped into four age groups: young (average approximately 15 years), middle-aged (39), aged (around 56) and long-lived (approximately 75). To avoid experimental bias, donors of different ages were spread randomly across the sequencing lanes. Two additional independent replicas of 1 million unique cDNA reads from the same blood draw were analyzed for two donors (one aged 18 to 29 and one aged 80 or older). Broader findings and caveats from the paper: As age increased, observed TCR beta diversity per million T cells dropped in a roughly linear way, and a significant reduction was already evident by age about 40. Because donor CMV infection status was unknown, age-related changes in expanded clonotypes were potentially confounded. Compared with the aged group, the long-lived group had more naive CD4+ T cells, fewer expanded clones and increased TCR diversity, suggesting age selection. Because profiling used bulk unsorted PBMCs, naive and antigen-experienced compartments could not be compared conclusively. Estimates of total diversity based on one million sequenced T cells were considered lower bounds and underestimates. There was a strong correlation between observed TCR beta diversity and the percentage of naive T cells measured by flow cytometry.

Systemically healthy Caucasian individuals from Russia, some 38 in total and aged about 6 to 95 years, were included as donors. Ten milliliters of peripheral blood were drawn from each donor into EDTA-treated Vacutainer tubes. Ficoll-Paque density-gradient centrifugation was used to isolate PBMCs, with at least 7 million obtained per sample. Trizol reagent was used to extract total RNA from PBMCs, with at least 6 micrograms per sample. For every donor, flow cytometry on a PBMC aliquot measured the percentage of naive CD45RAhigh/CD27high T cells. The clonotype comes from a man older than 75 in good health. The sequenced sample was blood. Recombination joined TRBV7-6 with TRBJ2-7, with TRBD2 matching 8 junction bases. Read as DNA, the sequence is TGTGCCAGCAGCTTCCTCCCCTCGCGGGGGGAATCCTACGAGCAGTACTTC. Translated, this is CASSFLPSRGESYEQYF.